These 32 T cell receptor beta chains were sequenced from one sample in a study of blood T cell repertoires in COVID-19. Sequenced by immunoSEQ multiplex PCR; TCRdb stores in-frame clones only, minus some. The data hold over 85,000 clones, with almost 80% observed a single time. The source material was peripheral blood. These receptors all come from a man in his sixties with active or convalescent COVID-19.

This chain links TRBV5-5 with TRBJ2-1; 10 bases align to TRBD2. CDR1 and CDR2 from the germline V gene are SGHKS and YYEKEE (reference sequence). V trimming: 1 base; J trimming: 7 bases; junction bases outside the gene matches: 5. The CDR3 spans 15 residues. CDR3 sequence reads: CASSLLAGEGNEQFF. The CDR3 DNA is TGTGCCAGCAGCTTGCTAGCGGGAGAGGGGAATGAGCAGTTCTTC.

The chain has TRBV29-1 and TRBJ1-1, with D tentatively TRBD1 (5 bases). Germline CDR1 and CDR2: SQVTM and ANQGSEA. This CDR3 is built from 13 residues. Trimming removed 7 bases from V and 3 bases from J, with 15 bases in between. CDR3: CSGGVRGYTEAFF. The CDR3, as DNA: TGCAGCGGCGGCGTACGGGGGTACACTGAAGCTTTCTTT.

The V gene is TRBV6-2 or TRBV6-3, the J gene TRBJ2-7; D unresolved. This CDR3 spans 16 amino acids. The germline V gene has CDR1 MNHEY and CDR2 SVGEGT. Trimming took 5 bases from V and 2 from J, leaving 19 bases between them. Here the CDR3 reads CASSTSRIAVAYEQYV. CDR3 DNA: TGTGCCAGCAGTACCTCTCGGATAGCCGTAGCCTACGAGCAGTACGTC.

This clone has just one count. The chain has TRBV19 and TRBJ2-1, with 8 bases lining up with TRBD1. CDR1 is LNHDA and CDR2 is SQIVND in the germline V gene (reference sequence). V was pared by 6 bases and J by 6 bases, with 4 bases of the junction left unmatched. The CDR3 has 13 amino acids. The CDR3 loop reads CASRYDRGNEQFF. Written as DNA, the CDR3 is TGTGCCAGTAGATACGACAGGGGCAATGAGCAGTTCTTC.

This clone has more than one count but fewer than ten. The chain links TRBV28 to TRBJ1-2; 8 nucleotides align to TRBD1. This CDR3 region has 12 residues. CDR1 and CDR2 from the germline V gene are MDHEN and SYDVKM. The V gene end was trimmed by 8 bases and the J gene end by 7 bases; junction bases not matched to a gene: 6. Written as DNA, the CDR3 is TGTGCCAGCCGGCAGGGGGCGGGTGGCTACACCTTC. Protein: CASRQGAGGYTF.

This clone was counted ten times or more. This chain connects TRBV9 to TRBJ2-2, with 13 bases fitting TRBD2. The V segment lost 4 bases and the J segment 5 bases; nucleotides outside the gene matches: 5. Germline CDR1 reads SGDLS; CDR2 reads YYNGEE. This CDR3 is 16 amino acids long. The CDR3 loop reads CASSHGLAGDTGELFF. The CDR3 bases are TGTGCCAGCAGCCATGGACTAGCGGGAGATACCGGGGAGCTGTTTTTT. The full variable domain, completed using reference TRBV9 and TRBJ2-2, is DSGVTQTPKHLITATGQRVTLRCSPRSGDLSVYWYQQSLDQGLQFLIQYYNGEERAKGNILERFSAQQFPDLHSELNLSSLELGDSALYFCASSHGLAGDTGELFFGEGSRLTVL.

The J gene is TRBJ2-7, the V gene TRBV7-3, with 7 bases that match TRBD2. CDR1 SGHTA and CDR2 FQGTGA come from the germline V gene. The trim removed 3 bases at V and 2 bases at J, leaving 7 bases unmatched. The CDR3 has 15 amino acids. CDR3 sequence reads: CASSLAGAPTYEQYF. As DNA, the CDR3 is TGTGCCAGCAGCTTGGCGGGAGCGCCAACCTACGAGCAGTACTTC.

The chain joins TRBV7-2 to TRBJ1-1, with D unresolved. The CDR3 has 13 residues. Germline V gives CDR1 SGHTA, CDR2 FQGNSA. Trimming cost V 5 bases and J 0 bases, with 7 bases left between them. CDR3 in DNA: TGTGCCAGCAGCCCGCAGATGAACACTGAAGCTTTCTTT. Protein: CASSPQMNTEAFF.

The J gene is TRBJ2-2, the V gene TRBV19; D gene ambiguous. The CDR3 has 13 residues. V lost 2 bases and J 7 bases, leaving 8 bases between the germline ends. CDR1 LNHDA and CDR2 SQIVND come from the germline V gene (reference sequence). CDR3: CASSILVGGELFF. CDR3 sequence (DNA): TGTGCCAGTAGTATATTGGTCGGCGGGGAGCTGTTTTTT.

J is TRBJ2-1 and V is TRBV2; the match to TRBD2 covers 9 bases. V trimming: 4 bases; J trimming: 1 base; junction bases outside the gene matches: 8. Per the germline V gene, CDR1 is SNHLY and CDR2 is FYNNEI. CDR3 length equals 17 residues. The CDR3 is CASSGGSGRGSYNEQFF. Here the CDR3 DNA reads TGTGCCAGCAGTGGCGGTAGCGGGAGAGGTTCCTACAATGAGCAGTTCTTC.

This clone showed up many times. The gene calls are TRBV13 and TRBJ2-7, with 9 bases lining up with TRBD1. The CDR3 is made up of 15 amino acids. The trim removed 7 bases at V and 3 bases at J, leaving 10 bases unmatched. Looked up from germline, CDR1 is PRHDT and CDR2 is FYEKMQ (reference sequence). The CDR3 sequence is CASTSGQGNLYEQYF. Here the CDR3 DNA reads TGTGCCAGCACCTCGGGACAGGGAAATCTCTACGAGCAGTACTTC.

This clone was seen a single time. The chain employs TRBV28 and TRBJ2-6; 8 bases line up with TRBD1. V gave up 5 bases and J gave up 0 bases; unmatched junction bases: 6. The CDR3 is 17 amino acids. The V gene's germline CDR1 is MDHEN and CDR2 SYDVKM. CDR3 residues: CASSPRTGSSGANVLTF. CDR3 DNA: TGTGCCAGCAGTCCCCGGACAGGGAGCTCTGGGGCCAACGTCCTGACTTTC.

The chain carries TRBV3-1 (or the pseudogene TRBV3-2) and TRBJ2-7; the D gene is possibly TRBD2 (5 bases). Trimming removed 4 bases at V and 5 bases at J, with 9 bases between. In germline, CDR1 is LGHDT, CDR2 YNNKEL (reference sequence). The CDR3 consists of 12 residues. The CDR3 protein is CASSRGSNEQYF. CDR3 DNA: TGTGCCAGCAGCCGTGGGAGCAACGAGCAGTACTTC.

The V gene is TRBV2, the J gene TRBJ1-2, with a weak D call TRBD1 (5 bases). V lost 3 bases to trimming and J lost 4 bases, with 6 bases between them. Germline V CDR1 and CDR2: SNHLY, FYNNEI. The CDR3 runs to 12 residues. CDR3 region: CASSDRAYGYTF. The CDR3 coding sequence is TGTGCCAGCAGTGACAGGGCCTATGGCTACACCTTC. Complete variable domain (other parts from reference TRBV2 and TRBJ1-2): EPEVTQTPSHQVTQMGQEVILRCVPISNHLYFYWYRQILGQKVEFLVSFYNNEISEKSEIFDDQFSVERPDGSNFTLKIRSTKLEDSAMYFCASSDRAYGYTFGSGTRLTVV.

The V call is TRBV5-4, the J call TRBJ2-7; perhaps TRBD1 as D (5 bases). The CDR3 length is 15 residues. CDR1 and CDR2 from the germline V gene are SGHNT and YYREEE (reference sequence). Trimming took 0 bases from V and 2 from J, leaving 12 bases between them. The CDR3 DNA reads as TGTGCCAGCAGCTTGGGTGCAGGGATCCCCTACGAGCAGTACTTC. Translated, it gives CASSLGAGIPYEQYF.

The rearrangement links TRBV7-2 to TRBJ2-3; 15 nucleotides agree with TRBD2. This CDR3 has 18 residues. With 0 bases clipped from V and 4 bases from J, the junction kept 5 bases outside the gene matches. CDR1 is SGHTA and CDR2 is FQGNSA in the germline V gene. The chain's CDR3 is CASSLAWTSGRVADTQYF. CDR3 in DNA: TGTGCCAGCAGCTTAGCGTGGACTAGCGGGAGGGTCGCAGATACGCAGTATTTT.

The rearrangement uses TRBV5-1 and TRBJ2-1; D is possibly TRBD1 (5 bases). The V end lost 4 bases, the J end lost 3 bases, and 8 bases lay between the germline ends. The CDR3 runs to 13 residues. Germline CDR1 SGHRS, CDR2 YFSETQ. CDR3 in DNA: TGCGCCAGCAGCGTGCAGGGCTACAATGAGCAGTTCTTC. Its protein product is CASSVQGYNEQFF. The entire variable domain, with the rest obtained from reference TRBV5-1 and TRBJ2-1, is as follows: KAGVTQTPRYLIKTRGQQVTLSCSPISGHRSVSWYQQTPGQGLQFLFEYFSETQRNKGNFPGRFSGRQFSNSRSEMNVSTLELGDSALYLCASSVQGYNEQFFGPGTRLTVL.

The chain uses TRBV28 and TRBJ2-5; 10 bases fit TRBD2. CDR1 and CDR2 from the germline V gene are MDHEN and SYDVKM. Unmatched junction bases numbered 5, after V lost 6 bases and J lost 4 bases. The CDR3 has 14 residues. CDR3 in amino acids: CASRGLAGVETQYF. The CDR3 DNA follows: TGTGCCAGCAGGGGGCTAGCGGGAGTAGAGACCCAGTACTTC.

V is TRBV4-3 and J is TRBJ2-4, with TRBD1 identical over 8 bases. The CDR3 loop spans 16 amino acids. Germline trimming cut 0 bases from V and 2 bases from J; bases unmatched to any gene: 3. Germline assignment: CDR1 LGHNA and CDR2 YSLEER. CDR3 in amino acids: CASSQDPGGTKNIQYF. The CDR3 nucleotides are TGCGCCAGCAGCCAAGATCCAGGGGGCACCAAAAACATTCAGTACTTC.

This chain joins TRBV5-4 and TRBJ2-1, with TRBD2 matching 10 bases. CDR1 is SGHNT and CDR2 is YYREEE in the germline V gene (reference sequence). V lost 0 bases and J lost 7; bases outside the gene matches: 13. The CDR3 totals 18 residues. The CDR3, as DNA: TGTGCCAGCAGCTTGGGCCCCGGGGTAGCGGGAGGTTTTAATGAGCAGTTCTTC. Translating gives CASSLGPGVAGGFNEQFF.

The chain joins TRBV15 to TRBJ2-2; TRBD1 matches at 9 bases. The V segment lost 4 bases and the J segment 5 bases; nucleotides outside the gene matches: 11. CDR3 length: 17 amino acids. Germline CDR1 is LNHNV and CDR2 is YYDKDF (reference sequence). In nucleotides, the CDR3 is TGTGCCACCAGCATGCCCGCCGGGACAGGGTTGACCGGGGAGCTGTTTTTT. It yields the protein CATSMPAGTGLTGELFF.

This chain connects TRBV19 to TRBJ1-4; unclear D gene. The CDR3 extends over 16 amino acids. Germline V gene sequence: CDR1 LNHDA, CDR2 SQIVND (reference sequence). The V and J ends lost 0 bases and 0 bases respectively, with 8 bases between them. CDR3: CASSIEQFATNEKLFF. Here the CDR3 DNA reads TGTGCCAGTAGTATAGAACAGTTCGCAACTAATGAAAAACTGTTTTTT.

The J gene is TRBJ2-1, the V gene TRBV11-3, with TRBD2 identical over 13 bases. There are 16 residues in the CDR3. With 4 bases clipped from V and 8 bases from J, the junction kept 8 bases outside the gene matches. Germline lookup yields CDR1 SGHNT and CDR2 YENEEA. CDR3 region: CASSSPGLAGVHEQFF. The CDR3 DNA follows: TGTGCCAGCAGCTCCCCCGGACTAGCGGGAGTACATGAGCAGTTCTTC.

About this clone: A read error may produce the germline difference seen at one junction end. The chain couples TRBV28 to TRBJ1-6; 9 bases are a match to TRBD1. Germline V lookup: CDR1 MDHEN, CDR2 SYDVKM. The CDR3 is 15 amino acids. The CDR3 DNA reads TGTGCCAGCAGCTTATCCGGGACAGGGATGACACCCCTCCACTTT. Protein: CASSLSGTGMTPLHF. Variable domain in full (rest from reference TRBV28 and TRBJ1-6): DVKVTQSSRYLVKRTGEKVFLECVQDMDHENMFWYRQDPGLGLRLIYFSYDVKMKEKGDIPEGYSVSREKKERFSLILESASTNQTSMYLCASSLSGTGMTPLHFGNGTRLTVT.

The chain couples TRBV18 to TRBJ1-5, with a tentative D call TRBD1 (6 bases). This CDR3 contains 15 residues. Germline lookup yields CDR1 KGHSH and CDR2 LQKENI. Trimming stripped 3 bases from V and 6 bases from J, with 15 bases between. The CDR3, as DNA: TGTGCCAGCTCACCTGGGGGCGGCACGGGTCAGCCCCAGCATTTT. This encodes CASSPGGGTGQPQHF.

The table lists this clone with a few counts. V and J are TRBV5-1 and TRBJ2-1; D remains ambiguous. The CDR3 spans 16 residues. Trimming shortened V by 4 bases and J by 0 bases, and 14 bases separated the two germline ends. Germline loops: CDR1 SGHRS, CDR2 YFSETQ. Written as DNA, the CDR3 is TGCGCCAGCAGCGCGGATACTACTGACTCCTACAATGAGCAGTTCTTC. Encoded protein: CASSADTTDSYNEQFF.

CDR3 in amino acids: CASSLGWGQGGQETQYF. Written as DNA, the CDR3 is TGCGCCAGCAGCTTGGGGTGGGGACAGGGAGGCCAAGAGACCCAGTACTTC. V gene TRBV5-1 combines with J gene TRBJ2-5; TRBD1 matches at 9 bases. Trimming cost V 0 bases and J 1 base; bases outside gene matches: 7. The CDR3 spans 17 residues. Germline V gene lookup returns CDR1 SGHRS and CDR2 YFSETQ.

The V gene is TRBV15, the J gene TRBJ2-2; 9 positions agree with TRBD2. Germline CDR1 and CDR2: LNHNV and YYDKDF (reference sequence). The trim removed 5 bases at V and 10 bases at J, leaving 8 bases unmatched. The CDR3 length is 14 residues. The CDR3 bases are TGTGCCACCAGCGGCCTCGGGACTAGCCCGGAGCTGTTTTTT. Amino acid sequence: CATSGLGTSPELFF.

The chain couples TRBV18 to TRBJ2-5; no firm D call. CDR3 length equals 12 residues. Germline values: CDR1 KGHSH, CDR2 LQKENI. Between the trimmed V and J ends, which lost 3 bases and 0 bases, there was a span of 2 bases. The CDR3 protein is CASSPYQETQYF. Here the CDR3 DNA reads TGTGCCAGCTCACCCTACCAAGAGACCCAGTACTTC.

The gene calls are TRBV9 and TRBJ2-2, with 9 bases matching TRBD2. The CDR3 loop spans 15 amino acids. Trimming at V came to 0 bases and at J to 3 bases, leaving 0 bases not matched to a gene. Germline loops: CDR1 SGDLS, CDR2 YYNGEE. CDR3 coding DNA: TGTGCCAGCAGCGTAGGCGGGAGGGACACCGGGGAGCTGTTTTTT. Its translation: CASSVGGRDTGELFF.

V gene TRBV6-5 combines with J gene TRBJ2-2; D is undetermined. V was shortened by 0 bases and J by 11 bases, with 13 bases between the two germline ends. Germline-derived CDR1 and CDR2 are MNHEY and SVGAGI. This CDR3 spans 14 amino acids. The DNA of the CDR3 is TGTGCCAGCAGTTACTCGAGAAATCCTCCAGAGCTGTTTTTT. Residues: CASSYSRNPPELFF.

The V gene is TRBV28, the J gene TRBJ2-7; 8 bases match TRBD1. Germline V lookup: CDR1 MDHEN, CDR2 SYDVKM. Losses at the gene ends were 5 bases for V and 9 bases for J; bases not matched to a gene: 12. This CDR3 has 14 amino acids. The DNA of the CDR3 is TGTGCCAGCAGTACGACAGGGGCTACGTTCGGGCAGTACTTC. This gives the protein CASSTTGATFGQYF.